The next 23 T cell receptor beta chains were all read from a single sample in a study of blood T cell repertoires in COVID-19. TCRdb's copy holds only in-frame clones and misses some; the assay was immunoSEQ multiplex PCR. The data hold 39,000 or so clones, with 81% observed a single time. The sample taken for sequencing was peripheral blood. These receptors all come from a man between 35 and 55 years old with active or convalescent COVID-19.

The J gene is TRBJ1-2, the V gene TRBV20-1; the match to TRBD1 covers 9 bases. This CDR3 spans 14 amino acids. V trimming: 3 bases; J trimming: 4 bases; junction bases outside the gene matches: 6. Germline V gene lookup returns CDR1 DFQATT and CDR2 SNEGSKA (reference sequence). CDR3 nucleotides: TGCAGTGCTAGTACGGGACAGGGTGGCTATGGCTACACCTTC. It yields the protein CSASTGQGGYGYTF.

The V gene is TRBV7-2, the J gene TRBJ1-1, with D perhaps TRBD1 (5 bases). Germline V gene data show CDR1 as SGHTA and CDR2 as FQGNSA. The ends were cut back, 1 base at V and 4 bases at J, with 13 bases in the middle. The CDR3 totals 15 residues. As DNA, the CDR3 is TGTGCCAGCAGCTTAGAGCCAGGGATGAGCACTGAAGCTTTCTTT. Its translation is CASSLEPGMSTEAFF.

This chain uses TRBV5-4 with TRBJ1-6, with D possibly being TRBD1 (6 bases). The length of the CDR3 is 17 residues. V was cut by 6 bases and J by 5 bases, with 21 bases left in between. Germline loops: CDR1 SGHNT, CDR2 YYREEE (reference sequence). The CDR3, as DNA: TGTGCCAGCAAGGGGGATCCTCGGACAGCGGATAATTCACCCCTCCACTTT. Encoded protein: CASKGDPRTADNSPLHF.

The V gene is TRBV3-1 (or the pseudogene TRBV3-2), the J gene TRBJ2-7; perhaps TRBD2 as D (6 bases). The CDR3 sequence is 15 residues long. Trimming left V 1 base short and J 4 bases short, with 14 bases between. The germline V gene has CDR1 LGHDT and CDR2 YNNKEL (reference sequence). DNA for the CDR3: TGTGCCAGCAGCCAAGTAAAACTAGCTAGTTACGAGCAGTACTTC. It codes for CASSQVKLASYEQYF.

The J gene is TRBJ1-1, the V gene TRBV2, with 8 nucleotides matching TRBD1. V was clipped by 6 bases and J by 3 bases; unmatched bases: 6. Germline-derived CDR1 and CDR2 are SNHLY and FYNNEI. CDR3 length: 14 amino acids. The CDR3 nucleotides read TGTGCCAGCAGCGCCTCAGGGGGCCACACTGAAGCTTTCTTT. Its protein product is CASSASGGHTEAFF. The whole variable domain, filled in from reference TRBV2 and TRBJ1-1, reads EPEVTQTPSHQVTQMGQEVILRCVPISNHLYFYWYRQILGQKVEFLVSFYNNEISEKSEIFDDQFSVERPDGSNFTLKIRSTKLEDSAMYFCASSASGGHTEAFFGQGTRLTVV.

V is TRBV24-1 and J is TRBJ2-2, with 10 bases aligning to TRBD1. Trimming cost V 5 bases and J 4 bases; bases outside gene matches: 3. CDR1 and CDR2 from the germline V gene are KGHDR and SFDVKD. The CDR3 has 15 residues. The CDR3 protein is CATSGQGAFTGELFF. The CDR3 DNA reads as TGTGCCACCAGTGGACAGGGGGCGTTCACCGGGGAGCTGTTTTTT.

The chain employs TRBV30 and TRBJ1-2; 9 bases line up with TRBD1. This CDR3 contains 16 residues. The germline V gene encodes CDR1 GTSNPN and CDR2 SVGIG (reference sequence). V was clipped by 3 bases and J by 2 bases; unmatched bases: 10. For the CDR3, the DNA is TGTGCCTGGAGCGAGGACAGGGGAGTCCAAAACTATGGCTACACCTTC. The encoded protein is CAWSEDRGVQNYGYTF.

The V and J genes are TRBV5-4 and TRBJ1-4; the D is unclear. Trimming pared 5 bases from V and 1 base from J, leaving 9 bases between. Germline values: CDR1 SGHNT, CDR2 YYREEE (reference sequence). The CDR3 contains 14 residues. CDR3 in amino acids: CASSSGRTNEKLFF. The CDR3 DNA is TGTGCCAGCAGTAGTGGGCGAACTAATGAAAAACTGTTTTTT.

The gene calls are TRBV10-3 and TRBJ1-2; D is possibly TRBD1 (6 bases). V lost 3 bases, J lost 4 bases, and 12 bases lay in between. Germline lookup yields CDR1 ENHRY and CDR2 SYGVKD. The CDR3 consists of 14 residues. The DNA of the CDR3 is TGTGCCATCAGTGATGGGGGGGCAAGCTATGGCTACACCTTC. It translates to CAISDGGASYGYTF.

This chain joins TRBV18 and TRBJ2-3, with 9 bases matching TRBD1. The V gene's germline CDR1 is KGHSH and CDR2 LQKENI. This CDR3 region has 16 residues. V was pared by 3 bases and J by 2 bases, with 6 bases of the junction left unmatched. DNA of the CDR3: TGTGCCAGCTCACCCCGGACAGGGGATATCACAGATACGCAGTATTTT. Its translation is CASSPRTGDITDTQYF.

A single count supports this clone. This chain connects TRBV5-1 to TRBJ1-3; TRBD1 is a possible D gene (5 bases). CDR1 and CDR2 (germline): SGHRS, YFSETQ. This CDR3 is 15 amino acids long. Trimming took 4 bases from V and 3 from J, leaving 14 bases between them. CDR3 sequence: CASSPSLGVGNTIYF. Written as DNA, the CDR3 is TGCGCCAGCAGCCCCTCTTTAGGGGTTGGAAACACCATATATTTT.

CDR3 nucleotides: TGTGCCAGTAGACCGGGACAGGCCAGCTCCTACGAGCAGTACTTC. This encodes CASRPGQASSYEQYF. The chain recombines TRBV19 with TRBJ2-7, with TRBD1 matching 8 bases. With 6 bases clipped from V and 0 bases from J, the junction kept 7 bases outside the gene matches. Germline V gives CDR1 LNHDA, CDR2 SQIVND (reference sequence). The CDR3 contains 15 residues. Complete variable domain (other parts from reference TRBV19 and TRBJ2-7): DGGITQSPKYLFRKEGQNVTLSCEQNLNHDAMYWYRQDPGQGLRLIYYSQIVNDFQKGDIAEGYSVSREKKESFPLTVTSAQKNPTAFYLCASRPGQASSYEQYFGPGTRLTVT.

This clone was counted only a few times. This chain joins TRBV6-2 or TRBV6-3 and TRBJ1-6; 8 nucleotides line up with TRBD1. The CDR3 consists of 15 residues. The V segment lost 0 bases and the J segment 6 bases; nucleotides outside the gene matches: 1. Germline values: CDR1 MNHEY, CDR2 SVGEGT. The CDR3 region is CASSYSGQGNSPLHF. In DNA form, the CDR3 reads TGTGCCAGCAGTTACTCTGGACAGGGTAATTCACCCCTCCACTTT.

V gene TRBV2 combines with J gene TRBJ2-7, with a tentative D call TRBD1 (6 bases). The V end was cut by 6 bases, the J end by 0 bases, with 21 bases between. The length of the CDR3 is 17 residues. Germline loops: CDR1 SNHLY, CDR2 FYNNEI. The CDR3 region has the DNA TGTGCCAGCAGCTTAAGAGGTTGGGACACACCCTCCTACGAGCAGTACTTC. It yields the protein CASSLRGWDTPSYEQYF.

The chain carries TRBV19 and TRBJ2-2; D gene unclear. V shed 4 bases and J shed 2 bases, with 17 bases lying between them. This CDR3 is 17 amino acids long. Germline V gives CDR1 LNHDA, CDR2 SQIVND (reference sequence). CDR3 sequence: CASSTRPFALNTGELFF. As DNA, the CDR3 is TGTGCCAGTAGTACCCGTCCTTTTGCCCTAAACACCGGGGAGCTGTTTTTT.

The chain links TRBV5-6 to TRBJ2-7; 8 bases are shared with TRBD1. Trimming cost V 4 bases and J 5 bases; bases outside gene matches: 5. CDR3 size: 13 residues. Germline V gene data show CDR1 as SGHDT and CDR2 as YYEEEE. As DNA, the CDR3 is TGTGCCAGCAGCCAGGGGGCTAGGGACGAGCAGTACTTC. It translates to CASSQGARDEQYF.

This chain connects TRBV6-5 to TRBJ2-1; 7 bases are shared with TRBD2. This CDR3 is built from 15 residues. CDR1 and CDR2 (germline): MNHEY, SVGAGI. J lost 7 bases, V lost 8 bases, and 14 bases had no gene match. The CDR3 is CASSPWTSWGNEQFF. CDR3 coding DNA: TGTGCCAGCTCCCCTTGGACTAGTTGGGGGAATGAGCAGTTCTTC.

The chain joins TRBV19 to TRBJ1-1; 7 positions agree with TRBD1. Germline-derived CDR1 and CDR2 are LNHDA and SQIVND (reference sequence). The V segment lost 8 bases and the J segment 4 bases; nucleotides outside the gene matches: 13. This CDR3 is built from 15 residues. The CDR3 region has the DNA TGTGCCAGTCAATACAGGGGACGTCTCCCCACTGAAGCTTTCTTT. Translation gives CASQYRGRLPTEAFF.

The genes are TRBV10-3 and TRBJ2-1; TRBD1 agrees at 9 bases. Trimming cost V 7 bases and J 6 bases; bases outside gene matches: 7. Per germline, CDR1 ENHRY and CDR2 SYGVKD. The CDR3 loop spans 14 amino acids. The CDR3 spells CAITWDRAGNEQFF. The CDR3 DNA follows: TGTGCCATCACCTGGGACAGGGCAGGCAATGAGCAGTTCTTC.

This chain joins TRBV6-5 and TRBJ1-2; 9 bases map to TRBD1. With V trimmed by 7 bases and J by 0 bases, 3 bases remained unmatched. The V gene's germline CDR1 is MNHEY and CDR2 SVGAGI. CDR3 length: 14 amino acids. For the CDR3, the DNA is TGTGCCAGCAAGCGACAGGGGGCTAACTATGGCTACACCTTC. This codes for CASKRQGANYGYTF.

This clone has only one observation. The rearrangement joins TRBV7-9 to TRBJ2-7; D gene unclear. Deletions cut 5 bases from V and 9 bases from J, with 14 bases between. Germline CDR1 SEHNR, CDR2 FQNEAQ (reference sequence). This CDR3 has 12 amino acids. The CDR3: CASSITDSVQYF. The CDR3, as DNA: TGTGCCAGCAGCATAACTGATTCGGTGCAGTACTTC.

This clone appeared once. Written as DNA, the CDR3 is TGTGCCAGCACCCCCGGGAGGGGGAAAACTAGCACAGATACGCAGTATTTT. Amino acid sequence: CASTPGRGKTSTDTQYF. The rearrangement joins TRBV11-3 to TRBJ2-3; 8 nucleotides align to TRBD2. The J segment lost 0 bases and the V segment lost 7 bases, leaving 12 bases of the junction unmatched. The CDR3 is 17 amino acids. Germline CDR1 and CDR2: SGHNT and YENEEA.

The chain has TRBV30 and TRBJ1-1; TRBD1 matches at 9 bases. The CDR3 length is 20 residues. V dropped 4 bases and J dropped 4; count of bases not matched to a gene: 25. Germline V gene sequence: CDR1 GTSNPN, CDR2 SVGIG (reference sequence). The CDR3 DNA follows: TGTGCCTGGATCCGAACTCCGGGACAGGGAATTGGTATAGTGCGCACTGAAGCTTTCTTT. This encodes CAWIRTPGQGIGIVRTEAFF.